The 10 T cell receptor beta chains in this list originate from one sample, sequenced in a study of T-cell reconstitution after alpha-beta-depleted transplantation in children. During its preparation, the TCRbeta library received unique molecular identifiers. TCRdb called the PCR reads again in MiXCR, with one record for every CDR3 protein. The top ten clones hold 18% of a sample with approximately 150,000 distinct CDR3 sequences, roughly 8.8% of them seen once. This material consisted of PBMCs, mostly from graft donor cells, taken 180 days after TCRalphabeta/CD19-depleted stem cell transplant. The source of these receptors is a female patient under 10 years old who had a stem cell transplant for congenital amegakaryocytic thrombocytopenia, so the T cells may come from the graft donor.

This clonotype appeared many times. This chain joins TRBV7-9 and TRBJ2-3; D ambiguous. This CDR3 spans 14 amino acids. Germline CDR1 SEHNR, CDR2 FQNEAQ (reference sequence). Trimming cost V 7 bases and J 5 bases, with 16 bases left between them. CDR3 in DNA: TGTGCCAGCAACGCCCAGTTGTCTGGAGATACGCAGTATTTT. Its translation is CASNAQLSGDTQYF.

The genes are TRBV6-1 and TRBJ1-4; perhaps TRBD1 as D (5 bases). The ends were cut back, 6 bases at V and 5 bases at J, with 16 bases in the middle. The V gene's germline CDR1 is MNHNS and CDR2 SASEGT. CDR3 size: 15 residues. The DNA of the CDR3 is TGTGCCAGCAGAAAGAGACAAGGGACGAATGAAAAACTGTTTTTT. It specifies CASRKRQGTNEKLFF.

V and J are TRBV18 and TRBJ2-1, with no clear D. Germline CDR1 reads KGHSH; CDR2 reads LQKENI. Trimming removed 0 bases at V and 8 bases at J, with 11 bases between. CDR3 size: 14 residues. CDR3 bases: TGTGCCAGCTCACCACCGGCGGCTACCGATGAGCAGTTCTTC. Amino acid sequence: CASSPPAATDEQFF. Together with reference TRBV18 and TRBJ2-1, the CDR3 gives the full variable domain: NAGVMQNPRHLVRRRGQEARLRCSPMKGHSHVYWYRQLPEEGLKFMVYLQKENIIDESGMPKERFSAEFPKEGPSILRIQQVVRGDSAAYFCASSPPAATDEQFFGPGTRLTVL.

This clonotype was observed a few times. The V call is TRBV28, the J call TRBJ1-2; no firm D call. The germline CDR1 and CDR2 sequences are MDHEN and SYDVKM. This CDR3 is 14 amino acids long. Trimming took 3 bases from V and 4 from J, leaving 12 bases between them. CDR3 residues: CASSLTNSVYGYTF. In nucleotides, the CDR3 is TGTGCCAGCAGTTTGACTAACAGTGTCTATGGCTACACCTTC.

This clonotype was picked up many times. The V gene is TRBV7-6, the J gene TRBJ2-7; the match to TRBD1 covers 9 bases. CDR3 length: 13 amino acids. Germline V CDR1 and CDR2: SGHVS, FNYEAQ. V lost 5 bases, J lost 5 bases, and 4 bases stayed unmatched. CDR3 amino acids: CASSLQGAHEQYF. CDR3 sequence (DNA): TGTGCCAGCAGCCTACAGGGGGCGCACGAGCAGTACTTC.

This clonotype was seen many times. The CDR3 loop is CASSQGLDREQYF. The DNA of the CDR3 is TGCGCCAGCAGCCAGGGACTGGACCGCGAGCAGTACTTC. The genes are TRBV5-1 and TRBJ2-7; TRBD2 is a possible D gene (6 bases). Trimming cost V 4 bases and J 6 bases, with 14 bases left between them. The CDR3 contains 13 residues. Germline CDR1 and CDR2: SGHRS and YFSETQ. The whole variable domain, filled in from reference TRBV5-1 and TRBJ2-7, reads KAGVTQTPRYLIKTRGQQVTLSCSPISGHRSVSWYQQTPGQGLQFLFEYFSETQRNKGNFPGRFSGRQFSNSRSEMNVSTLELGDSALYLCASSQGLDREQYFGPGTRLTVT.

This clonotype was seen many times. The chain is built from TRBV6-9 and TRBJ1-6; no clear D gene. This CDR3 spans 15 amino acids. Per germline, CDR1 MNHGY and CDR2 SVAAGI. The V end was cut by 1 base, the J end by 9 bases, with 13 bases between. The CDR3 sequence: CASSYFEHGGSPLHF. The DNA of the CDR3 is TGTGCCAGCAGTTATTTCGAACATGGCGGTTCACCCCTCCACTTT.

Of note for this clonotype: A much more abundant neighbour one base away suggests this may be a read error. The gene calls are TRBV28 and TRBJ2-7; possible D gene TRBD2, 6 bases. Between the trimmed V and J ends, which lost 5 bases and 9 bases, there was a span of 23 bases. The CDR3 is made up of 15 amino acids. Germline assignment: CDR1 MDHEN and CDR2 SYDVKM. The CDR3 nucleotides are TGTGCCAGCAGTATCTTATGGCTGGGAGGCACAGGGCAGTACTTC. This sequence encodes CASSILWLGGTGQYF.

This clonotype was detected a few times. The chain links TRBV4-2 to TRBJ2-5, with TRBD2 matching 7 bases. The germline gives CDR1 LGHNA, CDR2 YNFKEQ. This CDR3 has 18 amino acids. Trimming at V came to 4 bases and at J to 0 bases, leaving 14 bases not matched to a gene. CDR3 sequence (DNA): TGTGCCAGCAGCCCCGGGCTAGCGGAACCTTGGTACCAAGAGACCCAGTACTTC. The encoded protein is CASSPGLAEPWYQETQYF.

This clonotype was seen ten or more times. The chain links TRBV5-8 to TRBJ2-7, with D perhaps matching TRBD2 (5 bases). Trimming left V 4 bases short and J 7 bases short, with 12 bases between. The germline V gene encodes CDR1 SGHTS and CDR2 YDEGEE. CDR3 length: 12 residues. The CDR3 region has the DNA TGTGCCAGCAGCCCCCTGCGAGGGGAGCAGTACTTC. This codes for CASSPLRGEQYF.